This T cell receptor (beta chain) stems from a study of blood T cell repertoires in COVID-19. Across the whole study: T cells, B-cell-depleted T cells, or PBMCs supplied cDNA or gDNA.

How the authors handled the data: Amplification from reference gene primers served as the basis for estimated nucleated cell counts. The data were produced by immunoSEQ multiplex PCR, yet TCRdb's version contains in-frame clones alone and is incomplete. The D gene and trimming were derived from the DNA, and the V and J assignments and clone size from that table. Of roughly 220,000 clones listed, around 86% were seen once; the top ten hold more than 3.5%. Participant-given clinical history determined each cohort assignment. The CDR3 is made up of 13 amino acids. Between the trimmed V and J ends, which lost 5 bases and 7 bases, there was a span of 14 bases. Germline V CDR1 and CDR2: LNHDA, SQIVND (reference sequence).

Material: PBMCs or T cells enriched from blood (not recorded which). The source is a middle-aged woman with acute COVID-19. This chain connects TRBV19 to TRBJ1-2, with D possibly being TRBD1 (6 bases). The CDR3 sequence is CASSPRGASGYTF. The DNA of the CDR3 is TGTGCCAGTAGTCCCCGGGGGGCGTCTGGCTACACCTTC.